This entry features one TCR beta chain sequence. Between the trimmed V and J ends, which lost 0 bases and 4 bases, there was a span of 9 bases. The germline gives CDR1 SGHRS, CDR2 YFSETQ. The CDR3 is 14 residues long. As handled by the study authors: Reference gene primer amplification in the assay estimated nucleated cell counts. Sequenced by immunoSEQ multiplex PCR; TCRdb stores in-frame clones only, minus some. V and J calls plus clone size are reproduced from that table; the DNA served to infer D and trimming. Among approximately 270,000 clones listed, around nine tenths were seen once. The data are from a study of blood T cell repertoires in COVID-19. Study-level information: COVID-19 samples from acute and convalescent phases originated in the United States, Italy and Spain. T cells, B-cell-depleted T cells, or PBMCs provided the cDNA or gDNA that served as material.

The receptor was isolated from a man aged 35 to 55 with active or convalescent COVID-19. Specimen: peripheral blood. This chain connects TRBV5-1 to TRBJ2-3, with D perhaps TRBD1 (5 bases). CDR3: CASSLEWTSDTQYF. In DNA, the CDR3 is TGCGCCAGCAGCTTGGAGTGGACATCAGATACGCAGTATTTT.